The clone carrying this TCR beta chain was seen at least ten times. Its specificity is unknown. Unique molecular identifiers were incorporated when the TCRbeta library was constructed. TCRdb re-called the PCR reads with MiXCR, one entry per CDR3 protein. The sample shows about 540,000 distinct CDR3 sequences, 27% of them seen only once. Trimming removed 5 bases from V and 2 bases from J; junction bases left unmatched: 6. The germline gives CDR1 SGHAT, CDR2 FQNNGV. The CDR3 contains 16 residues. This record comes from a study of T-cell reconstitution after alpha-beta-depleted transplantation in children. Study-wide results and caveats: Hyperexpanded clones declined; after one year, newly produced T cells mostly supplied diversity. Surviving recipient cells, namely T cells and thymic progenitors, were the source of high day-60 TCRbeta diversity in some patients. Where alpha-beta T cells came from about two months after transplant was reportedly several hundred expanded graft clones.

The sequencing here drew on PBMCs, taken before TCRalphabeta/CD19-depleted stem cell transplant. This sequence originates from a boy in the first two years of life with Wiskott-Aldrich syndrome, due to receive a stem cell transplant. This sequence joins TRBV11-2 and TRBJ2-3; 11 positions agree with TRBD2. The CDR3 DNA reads TGTGCCAGCAGCCCCGGGACTAGCGGACTCACAGATACGCAGTATTTT. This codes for CASSPGTSGLTDTQYF. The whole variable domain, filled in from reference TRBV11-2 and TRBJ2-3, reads EAGVAQSPRYKIIEKRQSVAFWCNPISGHATLYWYQQILGQGPKLLIQFQNNGVVDDSQLPKDRFSAERLKGVDSTLKIQPAKLEDSAVYLCASSPGTSGLTDTQYFGPGTRLTVL.